The 31 T cell receptor beta chains below come from one sample, sequenced in a study of a mutant IDH1 vaccine in newly diagnosed glioma. Their antigen targets remain unknown. Data came from immunoSEQ multiplex PCR; TCRdb stores just in-frame clones and leaves some out. The data show some 70,000 clones, roughly 84% seen once. Noted time point: week 35, safety follow-up. Doses comprised 300 ug of mutant IDH1 20-mer peptide each, plus topical imiquimod. The sequencing here drew on PBMCs, taken from a glioma patient whose treatment included an IDH1 peptide vaccine. The receptors originated from a young man with glioma.

This clone was seen more than once but under ten times. The V gene is TRBV6-5, the J gene TRBJ1-1; D call uncertain. The CDR3 runs to 14 residues. Germline-derived CDR1 and CDR2 are MNHEY and SVGAGI. The V end was cut by 4 bases, the J end by 1 base, with 10 bases between. CDR3: CASSFGRANTEAFF. CDR3 DNA: TGTGCCAGCAGTTTTGGGCGGGCGAACACTGAAGCTTTCTTT.

The V and J genes are TRBV7-8 and TRBJ1-6; unclear D gene. The CDR3 loop spans 13 amino acids. Germline loops: CDR1 SGHVS, CDR2 FQNEAQ. Trimming removed 2 bases from V and 9 bases from J, with 8 bases in between. This CDR3 reads CASSLTEVSPLHF. As DNA, the CDR3 is TGTGCCAGCAGCTTAACTGAGGTTTCACCCCTCCACTTT.

The chain employs TRBV2 and TRBJ1-2; TRBD1 agrees at 7 bases. Germline CDR1 reads SNHLY; CDR2 reads FYNNEI. The CDR3 has 15 amino acids. V was pared by 2 bases and J by 3 bases, with 6 bases of the junction left unmatched. CDR3 nucleotides: TGTGCCAGCAGTGAAAGAGAGGGGGCGGACTATGGCTACACCTTC. This translates into CASSEREGADYGYTF.

The CDR3 spells CASSPSPGQGASYEQYF. CDR3 sequence (DNA): TGTGCCAGCTCACCGTCTCCGGGACAGGGGGCCTCCTACGAGCAGTACTTC. The chain joins TRBV18 to TRBJ2-7; the match to TRBD1 covers 12 bases. The V gene end was trimmed by 3 bases and the J gene end by 0 bases; junction bases not matched to a gene: 6. The germline CDR1 and CDR2 sequences are KGHSH and LQKENI. The CDR3 has 17 amino acids.

The CDR3 DNA reads TGTGCCAGTAGTATTCAGCGGGCCTGGAGCTCCTACAATGAGCAGTTCTTC. Its translation: CASSIQRAWSSYNEQFF. The rearrangement joins TRBV19 to TRBJ2-1, with a possible D match to TRBD2 (6 bases). Germline values: CDR1 LNHDA, CDR2 SQIVND (reference sequence). Deletions cut 3 bases from V and 0 bases from J, with 15 bases between. The CDR3 consists of 17 residues.

The chain uses TRBV6-5 and TRBJ2-1; D call uncertain. This CDR3 has 15 amino acids. Germline V CDR1 and CDR2: MNHEY, SVGAGI. Trimming pared 2 bases from V and 5 bases from J, leaving 13 bases between. CDR3 sequence (DNA): TGTGCCAGCAGTTACGACCGAGGACCCAACAATGAGCAGTTCTTC. This translates into CASSYDRGPNNEQFF.

The chain has TRBV4-2 and TRBJ2-7; D may be TRBD2 (6 bases). There are 15 residues in the CDR3. Deletions cut 1 base from V and 3 bases from J, with 13 bases between. Per germline, CDR1 LGHNA and CDR2 YNFKEQ. The CDR3 region is CASSQAGDKFYEQYF. The CDR3 coding sequence is TGTGCCAGCAGCCAAGCGGGAGACAAATTCTACGAGCAGTACTTC.

The chain recombines TRBV5-1 with TRBJ2-7, with D unresolved. The CDR3 is 13 residues long. Germline loops: CDR1 SGHRS, CDR2 YFSETQ. V was pared by 1 base and J by 0 bases, with 5 bases between. The CDR3: CASSLTLSYEQYF. The CDR3 coding sequence is TGCGCCAGCAGCTTGACCCTCTCCTACGAGCAGTACTTC. The full variable domain, rest sourced from reference TRBV5-1 and TRBJ2-7, is KAGVTQTPRYLIKTRGQQVTLSCSPISGHRSVSWYQQTPGQGLQFLFEYFSETQRNKGNFPGRFSGRQFSNSRSEMNVSTLELGDSALYLCASSLTLSYEQYFGPGTRLTVT.

This clone was counted a single time. DNA for the CDR3: TGTGCCAGCAGGCCCTGGACAGCGATAGAGACCCAGTACTTC. Its translation: CASRPWTAIETQYF. The chain links TRBV5-8 to TRBJ2-5; a weak D match, TRBD1 (6 bases). The germline CDR1 and CDR2 sequences are SGHTS and YDEGEE. The CDR3 has 14 residues. Trimming took off 5 bases at V and 4 bases at J, with 15 bases between the two ends.

The genes are TRBV7-6 and TRBJ1-4, with TRBD1 as a possible D gene (5 bases). The germline V gene encodes CDR1 SGHVS and CDR2 FNYEAQ. V lost 2 bases to trimming and J lost 3 bases, with 10 bases between them. The CDR3 extends over 15 amino acids. The CDR3 coding sequence is TGTGCCAGCAGCTTATTCGGAGGGGCTAATGAAAAACTGTTTTTT. It codes for CASSLFGGANEKLFF.

V usage is TRBV29-1 and J usage is TRBJ1-2; 7 bases line up with TRBD1. This CDR3 region has 14 residues. The V gene end was trimmed by 5 bases and the J gene end by 0 bases; junction bases not matched to a gene: 6. Germline values: CDR1 SQVTM, CDR2 ANQGSEA. The CDR3 DNA reads TGCAGCGTTATAAGACAGGGTCCTAACTATGGCTACACCTTC. It yields the protein CSVIRQGPNYGYTF. Complete variable domain (other parts from reference TRBV29-1 and TRBJ1-2): SAVISQKPSRDICQRGTSLTIQCQVDSQVTMMFWYRQQPGQSLTLIATANQGSEATYESGFVIDKFPISRPNLTFSTLTVSNMSPEDSSIYLCSVIRQGPNYGYTFGSGTRLTVV.

The chain employs TRBV7-6 and TRBJ1-3; D is undetermined. V was pared by 5 bases and J by 0 bases, with 14 bases between. Germline CDR1 and CDR2: SGHVS and FNYEAQ. The CDR3 has 16 residues. CDR3 sequence: CASSLRTAHSGNTIYF. The CDR3 DNA is TGTGCCAGCAGCCTGAGAACAGCTCACTCTGGAAACACCATATATTTT.

This rearrangement joins TRBV25-1 to TRBJ1-4; D not resolved. Germline V gene sequence: CDR1 MGHDK, CDR2 SYGVNS. The V end was cut by 1 base, the J end by 3 bases, with 6 bases between. The CDR3 totals 14 residues. CDR3 in amino acids: CASSEWGSNEKLFF. For the CDR3, the DNA is TGTGCCAGCAGTGAATGGGGATCTAATGAAAAACTGTTTTTT. The full variable domain, with the rest looked up from reference TRBV25-1 and TRBJ1-4, is EADIYQTPRYLVIGTGKKITLECSQTMGHDKMYWYQQDPGMELHLIHYSYGVNSTEKGDLSSESTVSRIRTEHFPLTLESARPSHTSQYLCASSEWGSNEKLFFGSGTQLSVL.

V usage is TRBV7-9 and J usage is TRBJ2-6; D gene ambiguous. Germline CDR1 is SEHNR and CDR2 is FQNEAQ (reference sequence). This CDR3 region has 13 residues. V was cut by 8 bases and J by 0 bases, with 5 bases left in between. CDR3 nucleotide sequence: TGTGCCAGCCACGTCTCTGGGGCCAACGTCCTGACTTTC. This translates into CASHVSGANVLTF.

The CDR3 protein is CASSYREDSNQPQHF. The DNA of the CDR3 is TGTGCCAGCAGTTACCGGGAAGATAGCAATCAGCCCCAGCATTTT. V gene TRBV6-5 combines with J gene TRBJ1-5; D call uncertain. V was cut by 2 bases and J by 0 bases, with 8 bases left in between. The germline gives CDR1 MNHEY, CDR2 SVGAGI. This CDR3 region has 15 residues.

V usage is TRBV27 and J usage is TRBJ2-5; D unresolved. The germline V and J ends were trimmed by 5 bases and 13 bases, with 20 bases remaining between them. Germline CDR1 MNHEY, CDR2 SMNVEV (reference sequence). This CDR3 is built from 13 residues. CDR3 loop: CASSVTLTEERYF. CDR3 nucleotides: TGTGCCAGCAGTGTGACTCTTACAGAGGAACGGTACTTC.

A single count supports this clone. This chain connects TRBV4-1 to TRBJ2-2, with unresolved D. Germline V gene sequence: CDR1 MGHRA, CDR2 YSYEKL. V was shortened by 7 bases and J by 6 bases, with 12 bases between the two germline ends. This CDR3 is built from 13 residues. CDR3 region: CASNSLPAGELFF. The CDR3 bases are TGCGCCAGCAATTCACTCCCCGCCGGGGAGCTGTTTTTT.

V gene TRBV9 combines with J gene TRBJ1-2; D is ambiguous. CDR1 is SGDLS, CDR2 YYNGEE, per germline. V was shortened by 0 bases and J by 4 bases, with 10 bases between the two germline ends. The CDR3 runs to 14 residues. CDR3 amino acids: CASSVDGNPYGYTF. DNA for the CDR3: TGTGCCAGCAGCGTAGATGGCAACCCCTATGGCTACACCTTC.

The V and J genes are TRBV4-3 and TRBJ1-1; TRBD1 agrees at 8 bases. The V segment lost 4 bases and the J segment 2 bases; nucleotides outside the gene matches: 9. Germline V gene lookup returns CDR1 LGHNA and CDR2 YSLEER. CDR3 length: 16 amino acids. CDR3 in DNA: TGCGCCAGCAGCCCAACCATGACAGGGGCTAACACTGAAGCTTTCTTT. This gives the protein CASSPTMTGANTEAFF.

This clone was seen just once. The J gene is TRBJ1-1, the V gene TRBV28, with 8 nucleotides matching TRBD1. The trim removed 2 bases at V and 12 bases at J, leaving 8 bases unmatched. Germline values: CDR1 MDHEN, CDR2 SYDVKM. There are 13 residues in the CDR3. The CDR3 sequence: CASSLPGTGASFF. The CDR3 nucleotides are TGTGCCAGCAGTTTACCCGGGACAGGCGCGTCTTTCTTT.

J is TRBJ1-3 and V is TRBV5-6, with a possible D match to TRBD1 (5 bases). V lost 3 bases to trimming and J lost 2 bases, with 15 bases between them. The CDR3 runs 16 residues. In germline, CDR1 is SGHDT, CDR2 YYEEEE. For the CDR3, the DNA is TGTGCCAGCAGCTCGGCCTACAGGTCGACTGGAAACACCATATATTTT. Protein product: CASSSAYRSTGNTIYF.

The chain is built from TRBV7-8 and TRBJ2-3; 11 bases line up with TRBD1. V shed 5 bases and J 4 bases; nucleotides not matched to a gene: 5. Germline V gene lookup returns CDR1 SGHVS and CDR2 FQNEAQ. CDR3 length: 15 residues. CDR3 bases: TGTGCCAGCAGCCCCAGGACAGGGGGCCCAGATACGCAGTATTTT. This codes for CASSPRTGGPDTQYF.

The chain employs TRBV19 and TRBJ1-5; D call uncertain. V was trimmed by 5 bases and J by 3 bases, leaving 8 bases between them. Germline lookup yields CDR1 LNHDA and CDR2 SQIVND (reference sequence). The CDR3 extends over 13 amino acids. The CDR3 region is CASSWQSNQPQHF. The CDR3 bases are TGTGCCAGTAGTTGGCAGTCCAATCAGCCCCAGCATTTT. Complete variable domain (other parts from reference TRBV19 and TRBJ1-5): DGGITQSPKYLFRKEGQNVTLSCEQNLNHDAMYWYRQDPGQGLRLIYYSQIVNDFQKGDIAEGYSVSREKKESFPLTVTSAQKNPTAFYLCASSWQSNQPQHFGDGTRLSIL.

V usage is TRBV7-2 and J usage is TRBJ2-2, with no clear D. The germline V and J ends were trimmed by 4 bases and 1 base, with 4 bases remaining between them. Germline lookup yields CDR1 SGHTA and CDR2 FQGNSA. The CDR3 totals 13 residues. CDR3 region: CASSSWNTGELFF. Written as DNA, the CDR3 is TGTGCCAGCAGCTCGTGGAACACCGGGGAGCTGTTTTTT.

This clone was observed a single time. This sequence joins TRBV19 and TRBJ1-2; D call uncertain. The CDR3 is made up of 13 amino acids. V gave up 9 bases and J gave up 0 bases, with 11 bases separating them. Germline V gene lookup returns CDR1 LNHDA and CDR2 SQIVND (reference sequence). In DNA, the CDR3 is TGTGCCAGCTCGACAACGTCTAACTATGGCTACACCTTC. Translated, it gives CASSTTSNYGYTF.

In this sample, this clone turned up a few times. The chain recombines TRBV6-5 with TRBJ1-5; D not certain. Germline V gene sequence: CDR1 MNHEY, CDR2 SVGAGI. The CDR3 is made up of 13 amino acids. The V end lost 5 bases, the J end lost 4 bases, and 9 bases lay between the germline ends. The CDR3 sequence: CASSQGSNQPQHF. The CDR3 bases are TGTGCCAGCAGTCAAGGGTCTAATCAGCCCCAGCATTTT.

The DNA for the CDR3 is TGTGCCAGCAGGGCATCAGGGAACACTGAAGCTTTCTTT. Its protein product is CASRASGNTEAFF. V is TRBV11-3 and J is TRBJ1-1; D gene uncertain. Germline CDR1 SGHNT, CDR2 YENEEA. The CDR3 is 13 amino acids. V was shortened by 6 bases and J by 1 base, with 9 bases between the two germline ends.

This chain uses TRBV4-3 with TRBJ2-1; tentatively, D is TRBD2 (5 bases). This CDR3 is 16 amino acids long. Germline CDR1 is LGHNA and CDR2 is YSLEER. V was clipped by 4 bases and J by 5 bases, with 18 bases between them. CDR3 nucleotides: TGCGCCAGCAGCCCATTGGTATCTAGCACCGACAATGAGCAGTTCTTC. It yields the protein CASSPLVSSTDNEQFF.

The chain joins TRBV19 to TRBJ1-2, with 8 nucleotides matching TRBD1. With 7 bases clipped from V and 4 bases from J, the junction kept 11 bases outside the gene matches. The CDR3 covers 15 residues. The V gene's germline CDR1 is LNHDA and CDR2 SQIVND (reference sequence). CDR3 DNA: TGTGCCAGTACGGGGGAACGACAGGGGCTCTATGGCTACACCTTC. Protein: CASTGERQGLYGYTF. Based on the CDR3 plus reference TRBV19 and TRBJ1-2, the full variable domain is DGGITQSPKYLFRKEGQNVTLSCEQNLNHDAMYWYRQDPGQGLRLIYYSQIVNDFQKGDIAEGYSVSREKKESFPLTVTSAQKNPTAFYLCASTGERQGLYGYTFGSGTRLTVV.

The chain carries TRBV5-6 and TRBJ1-4; D gene ambiguous. V was pared by 2 bases and J by 0 bases, with 14 bases between. This CDR3 spans 17 amino acids. Germline V CDR1 and CDR2: SGHDT, YYEEEE. CDR3 DNA: TGTGCCAGCAGCTTCGTGGAGACATCAGCAACTAATGAAAAACTGTTTTTT. As protein: CASSFVETSATNEKLFF.

The chain has TRBV18 and TRBJ1-1; D gene uncertain. Germline V gene sequence: CDR1 KGHSH, CDR2 LQKENI. The CDR3 runs to 15 residues. V lost 6 bases, J lost 1 base, and 15 bases lay in between. The CDR3 is CASSPTVTKNTEAFF. The CDR3 coding sequence is TGTGCCAGCTCTCCAACAGTAACCAAGAACACTGAAGCTTTCTTT. Filled out from reference TRBV18 and TRBJ1-1, the complete variable domain reads NAGVMQNPRHLVRRRGQEARLRCSPMKGHSHVYWYRQLPEEGLKFMVYLQKENIIDESGMPKERFSAEFPKEGPSILRIQQVVRGDSAAYFCASSPTVTKNTEAFFGQGTRLTVV.